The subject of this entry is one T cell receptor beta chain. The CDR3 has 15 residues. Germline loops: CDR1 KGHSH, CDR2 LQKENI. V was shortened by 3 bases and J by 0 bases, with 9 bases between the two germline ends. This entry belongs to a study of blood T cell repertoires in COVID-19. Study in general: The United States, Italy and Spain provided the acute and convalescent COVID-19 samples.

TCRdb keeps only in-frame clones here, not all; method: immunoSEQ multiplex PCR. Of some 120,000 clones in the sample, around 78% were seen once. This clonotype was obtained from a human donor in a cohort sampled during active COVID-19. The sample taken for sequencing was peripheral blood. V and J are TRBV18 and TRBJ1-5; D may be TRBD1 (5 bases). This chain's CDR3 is CASSPGRVSNQPQHF. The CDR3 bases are TGTGCCAGCTCACCGGGCAGGGTTAGCAATCAGCCCCAGCATTTT.